This T cell receptor beta chain was sequenced for a study of T cell repertoires in cytomegalovirus infection. TCRdb re-called the reads through MiXCR, storing one row per CDR3 protein. This table has about 530,000 distinct CDR3 sequences, around 27% appearing once. This clonotype came up once. V trimming: 3 bases; J trimming: 7 bases; junction bases outside the gene matches: 5. The CDR3 has 16 amino acids. Germline V gives CDR1 SGHNT, CDR2 YYREEE (reference sequence). The chain couples TRBV5-4 to TRBJ2-1, with 15 bases lining up with TRBD2. The sequenced sample was PBMCs. The TCR comes from a human donor in good health (CMV status not recorded). Some clones in this sample may be carry-over from other donors' samples. As DNA, the CDR3 is TGTGCCAGCAGCTCGGGACTAGCGGGAGGAGTTAATGAGCAGTTCTTC. Amino acids: CASSSGLAGGVNEQFF.